The 18 T cell receptor beta chains below all came from one sample that was sequenced in a study of T cells in Graves' hyperthyroidism and ophthalmopathy (dated 2019 in TCRdb). The method was multiplex PCR. Sequencing instrument: Illumina HiSeq 2000. Amplification of TCR beta CDR3 regions was carried out from RNA transcripts. A first-round RT-PCR of the TCR CDR3 used the HTBI primer set with the Qiagen OneStep RT-PCR kit. In TCRdb, the public reads were trimmed at Q25 with fastp and aligned with MiXCR, with productive beta chains retained. Rows merge per CDR3 protein into single entries with the most common DNA and genes. The sample yields around 600,000 distinct CDR3 sequences; more than 15% were counted once. Roughly 3.4% of the sample rests with the top ten. Sequenced material: blood. These receptors were obtained from a woman in her 40s with Graves' ophthalmopathy.

The chain links TRBV25-1 to TRBJ1-3, with 8 bases fitting TRBD1. Germline CDR1 and CDR2: MGHDK and SYGVNS. Trimming took 3 bases from V and 2 from J; bases not matched to a gene: 6. There are 16 residues in the CDR3. The CDR3 region has the DNA TGTGCCAGCAGTGACAGGACAGGGTCTGCTGGAAACACCATATATTTT. It encodes CASSDRTGSAGNTIYF. Full variable domain (missing parts from reference TRBV25-1 and TRBJ1-3): EADIYQTPRYLVIGTGKKITLECSQTMGHDKMYWYQQDPGMELHLIHYSYGVNSTEKGDLSSESTVSRIRTEHFPLTLESARPSHTSQYLCASSDRTGSAGNTIYFGEGSWLTVV.

This clonotype has a count of ten or more. The genes are TRBV30 and TRBJ2-3; D possibly corresponds to TRBD1 (5 bases). The CDR3 totals 15 residues. Per the germline V gene, CDR1 is GTSNPN and CDR2 is SVGIG (reference sequence). V dropped 3 bases and J dropped 2 bases, with 15 bases sitting between them. CDR3 sequence (DNA): TGTGCCTGGAGCCACGGTGGACATCTCACAGATACGCAGTATTTT. Its protein is CAWSHGGHLTDTQYF.

V and J are TRBV6-5 and TRBJ1-5; no reliable D call. Germline V gene lookup returns CDR1 MNHEY and CDR2 SVGAGI. This CDR3 region has 13 residues. The V end was cut by 6 bases, the J end by 5 bases, with 11 bases between. CDR3: CASSVGTYQPQHF. The CDR3 coding sequence is TGTGCCAGCAGCGTGGGTACCTATCAGCCCCAGCATTTT.

The chain recombines TRBV12-5 with TRBJ1-6; TRBD1 might be the D (6 bases). V lost 0 bases to trimming and J lost 4 bases, with 16 bases between them. Germline-derived CDR1 and CDR2 are LGHNT and FRNRAP. This CDR3 spans 18 amino acids. The CDR3, as DNA: TGTGCTAGTGGTTTGGTAAAGACAGGCGCCACATATAATTCACCCCTCCACTTT. It translates to CASGLVKTGATYNSPLHF.

The DNA for the CDR3 is TGTGCCAGCAGGCAGACAGGACTCCACACGAGGACTGAAGCTTTCTTT. Protein: CASRQTGLHTRTEAFF. The V gene is TRBV6-1, the J gene TRBJ1-1, with TRBD1 as a possible D gene (6 bases). Trimming shortened V by 6 bases and J by 5 bases, and 22 bases separated the two germline ends. Germline CDR1 and CDR2: MNHNS and SASEGT. CDR3 length equals 16 residues.

This clonotype was seen repeatedly, ten times or more. This chain links TRBV11-2 with TRBJ1-2, with D unclear. The CDR3 totals 12 residues. V was cut by 5 bases and J by 3 bases, with 7 bases left in between. Per germline, CDR1 SGHAT and CDR2 FQNNGV. CDR3 nucleotide sequence: TGTGCCAGCAGCGCTTCCTACTATGGCTACACCTTC. This translates into CASSASYYGYTF.

This clonotype came up a few times. The rearrangement uses TRBV6-5 and TRBJ2-7, with TRBD2 matching over 8 bases. Trimming cost V 0 bases and J 3 bases; bases outside gene matches: 7. Looked up from germline, CDR1 is MNHEY and CDR2 is SVGAGI. The CDR3 is 16 residues long. DNA for the CDR3: TGTGCCAGCAGTTACTCCGGGCCGGGAGGGAACTACGAGCAGTACTTC. Protein: CASSYSGPGGNYEQYF.

J is TRBJ2-3 and V is TRBV6-1; 9 nucleotides agree with TRBD1. Unmatched junction bases numbered 8, after V lost 7 bases and J lost 6 bases. Germline CDR1 reads MNHNS; CDR2 reads SASEGT. The length of the CDR3 is 14 residues. The CDR3 region is CASNPGQGSDTQYF. DNA of the CDR3: TGTGCCAGCAACCCGGGACAGGGCTCCGATACGCAGTATTTT.

This clonotype was seen ten or more times. This chain joins TRBV2 and TRBJ2-1, with 10 positions matching TRBD2. The CDR3 runs 17 residues. Germline V gene data show CDR1 as SNHLY and CDR2 as FYNNEI. With 6 bases clipped from V and 1 base from J, the junction kept 9 bases outside the gene matches. The chain's CDR3 is CASSLRTSGPSYNEQFF. The CDR3 DNA follows: TGTGCCAGCAGCCTAAGGACTAGCGGACCTTCCTACAATGAGCAGTTCTTC.

This clonotype came up many times. The rearrangement links TRBV12-3 or TRBV12-4 to TRBJ1-4; 7 bases agree with TRBD1. The length of the CDR3 is 17 residues. Germline trimming cut 3 bases from V and 5 bases from J; bases unmatched to any gene: 12. The CDR3 bases are TGTGCCAGCAGTTTTGTAGGGGGCCGACGGGAAAATGAAAAACTGTTTTTT. Amino acids: CASSFVGGRRENEKLFF.

This chain uses TRBV11-2 with TRBJ2-5; 13 positions agree with TRBD2. V lost 5 bases, J lost 5 bases, and 11 bases stayed unmatched. CDR1 and CDR2 from the germline V gene are SGHAT and FQNNGV. This CDR3 is built from 17 residues. In DNA, the CDR3 is TGTGCCAGCAGCCCCTCTGGACTAGCGGGAGCCGGGGAGACCCAGTACTTC. Amino acids: CASSPSGLAGAGETQYF.

This clonotype was seen a handful of times. The chain combines TRBV10-3 with TRBJ1-2; D unclear. This CDR3 has 12 residues. Looked up from germline, CDR1 is ENHRY and CDR2 is SYGVKD. Trimming cost V 2 bases and J 8 bases, with 9 bases left between them. The CDR3: CAISEPSVGYTF. In nucleotides, the CDR3 is TGTGCCATCAGTGAGCCGTCCGTAGGCTACACCTTC.

Ten or more counts support this clonotype. The chain has TRBV12-3 or TRBV12-4 and TRBJ2-3; TRBD1 matches at 8 bases. The CDR3 is 16 residues long. Trimming removed 5 bases from V and 2 bases from J; junction bases left unmatched: 9. The CDR3, as DNA: TGTGCCAGCAGTCTCATCCGGACAGGGAACACAGATACGCAGTATTTT. Amino acid sequence: CASSLIRTGNTDTQYF.

The chain is built from TRBV19 and TRBJ2-5; 7 bases agree with TRBD1. This CDR3 comprises 13 residues. Germline CDR1 reads LNHDA; CDR2 reads SQIVND (reference sequence). The V and J ends lost 8 bases and 0 bases, in that order; junction bases with no gene match: 3. CDR3 region: CASQGTDQETQYF. CDR3 in DNA: TGTGCCAGTCAAGGGACAGACCAAGAGACCCAGTACTTC.

The chain uses TRBV27 and TRBJ1-6; D ambiguous. The CDR3 loop spans 17 amino acids. Trimming removed 5 bases at V and 4 bases at J, with 18 bases between. Germline assignment: CDR1 MNHEY and CDR2 SMNVEV (reference sequence). DNA of the CDR3: TGTGCCAGCAGTCCCCGCCCGTCTGGCCTTTATAATTCACCCCTCCACTTT. Protein product: CASSPRPSGLYNSPLHF.

Points on this clonotype: A read error may explain this, as a much larger clone is one base away. The genes are TRBV30 and TRBJ2-6, with D maybe TRBD1 (6 bases). The length of the CDR3 is 14 residues. The germline V gene has CDR1 GTSNPN and CDR2 SVGIG (reference sequence). The V gene lost 1 base and the J gene lost 6 bases, with 10 bases spanning the gap. The CDR3 sequence is CAWSAGDVANVLTF. CDR3 coding DNA: TGTGCCTGGAGTGCAGGGGACGTGGCCAACGTCCTGACTTTC.

This clonotype was seen ten or more times. The chain employs TRBV30 and TRBJ2-7; 8 nucleotides line up with TRBD1. Germline CDR1 reads GTSNPN; CDR2 reads SVGIG (reference sequence). The CDR3 length is 13 residues. After removal of 2 bases from V and 3 bases from J, the junction contained 3 bases not matched to a gene. The CDR3 coding sequence is TGTGCCTGGAGTCTTGGACAGGGCTACGAGCAGTACTTC. Protein product: CAWSLGQGYEQYF.

This clonotype has more than one count but fewer than ten. The chain combines TRBV4-1 with TRBJ1-2, with D hard to call. V dropped 1 base and J dropped 8 bases, with 14 bases sitting between them. Per the germline V gene, CDR1 is MGHRA and CDR2 is YSYEKL. This CDR3 has 14 amino acids. CDR3 sequence (DNA): TGCGCCAGCAGCCAAGTAGCGTCGGGGAAGGGCTACACCTTC. Its translation is CASSQVASGKGYTF.